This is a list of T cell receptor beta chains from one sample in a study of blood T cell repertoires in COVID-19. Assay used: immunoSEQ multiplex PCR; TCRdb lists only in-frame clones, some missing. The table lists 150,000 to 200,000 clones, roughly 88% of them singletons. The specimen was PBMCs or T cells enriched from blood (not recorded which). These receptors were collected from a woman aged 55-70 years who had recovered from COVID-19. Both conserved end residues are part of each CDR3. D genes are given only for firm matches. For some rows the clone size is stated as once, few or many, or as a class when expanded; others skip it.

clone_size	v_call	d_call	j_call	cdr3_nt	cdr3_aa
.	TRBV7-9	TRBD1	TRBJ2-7	TGTGCCAGCAGCTTAACAGGGGTTGACTACGAGCAGTACTTC	CASSLTGVDYEQYF
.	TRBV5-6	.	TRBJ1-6	TGTGCCAGCAGCTTGGGGCAGGGCTGGTCACCCCTCCACTTT	CASSLGQGWSPLHF
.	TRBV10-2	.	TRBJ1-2	TGCGCCAGCAGAGCTGGGACAAACGGGGTCTATGGCTACACCTTC	CASRAGTNGVYGYTF
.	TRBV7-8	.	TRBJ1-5	TGTGCCAGCAGCTTAGAGGCAGGCTGGGGCAATCAGCCCCAGCATTTT	CASSLEAGWGNQPQHF
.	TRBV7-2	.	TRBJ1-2	TGTGCCAGCAGCTGGGATGGGGGAGGCTATGGCTACACCTTC	CASSWDGGGYGYTF
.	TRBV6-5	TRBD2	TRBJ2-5	TGTGCCAGCATCCGGACTAGCGGGGGCGGGACCCAGTACTTC	CASIRTSGGGTQYF
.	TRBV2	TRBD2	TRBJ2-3	TGTGCCAGCAGTATTCTAGCGGGGGGGCCGGGGCGGACGCAGTATTTT	CASSILAGGPGRTQYF
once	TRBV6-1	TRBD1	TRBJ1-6	TGTGCCAGCAGTGAGAGGGGGACAGGGGTTAATAATTCACCCCTCCACTTT	CASSERGTGVNNSPLHF
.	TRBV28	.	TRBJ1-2	TGTGCCAGCAATAGTCAGGGCGTCTACACCTTC	CASNSQGVYTF
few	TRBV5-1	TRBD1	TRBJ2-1	TGCGCCAGCAGCCGCAGGGGGCAGAACTATGAGCAGTTCTTC	CASSRRGQNYEQFF
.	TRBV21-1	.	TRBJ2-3	TGTGCCAGCAGCGGACTAGCTCCGGTTTTTGAAGATACGCAGTATTTT	CASSGLAPVFEDTQYF
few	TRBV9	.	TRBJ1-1	TGTGCCAGCAGCGTAGGGCCGGGAGAGAGCACTGAAGCTTTCTTT	CASSVGPGESTEAFF
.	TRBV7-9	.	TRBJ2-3	TGTGCCAGCAGCCCGTGGACAGAAACAGATACGCAGTATTTT	CASSPWTETDTQYF
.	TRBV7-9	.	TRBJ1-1	TGTGCCAGCAGCTTAGGGGCTCTCACTGAAGCTTTCTTT	CASSLGALTEAFF
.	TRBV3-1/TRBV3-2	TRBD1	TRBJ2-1	TGTGCCAGCAGCCTTACAGGGGGCAATGAGCAGTTCTTC	CASSLTGGNEQFF
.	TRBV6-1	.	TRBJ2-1	TGTGCCAGCAGTGAGAGTCTGAGGCGGGGATACTGGGTTGATGAGCAGTTCTTC	CASSESLRRGYWVDEQFF
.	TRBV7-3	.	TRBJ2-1	TGTGCCAGCAGTTATTCTAGCGTTAACAATGAGCAGTTCTTC	CASSYSSVNNEQFF
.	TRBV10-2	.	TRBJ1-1	TGCGCCAGCGCCGATGAGTACGCTGAAGCTTTCTTT	CASADEYAEAFF
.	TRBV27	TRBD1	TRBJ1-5	TGTGCCAGCAGTTTATGGACAGGGCAAAATCAGCCCCAGCATTTT	CASSLWTGQNQPQHF
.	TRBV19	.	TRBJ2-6	TGTGCCAGTAGTATGATCAGCTCTGGGGCCAACGTCCTGACTTTC	CASSMISSGANVLTF
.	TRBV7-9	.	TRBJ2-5	TGTGCCAGCAGCTTAGCCCAGGCCCCAGGGACCCAGTACTTC	CASSLAQAPGTQYF
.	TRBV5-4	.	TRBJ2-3	TGTGCCAGCAGCGAGGACTCAGATGGAAATACGCAGTATTTT	CASSEDSDGNTQYF
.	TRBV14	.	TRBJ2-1	TGTGCCAGCAGCCTAGTCGGGAATGAGCAGTTCTTC	CASSLVGNEQFF
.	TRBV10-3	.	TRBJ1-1	TGTGCCCTCAGGAGGGAACTGTACACTGAAGCTTTCTTT	CALRRELYTEAFF
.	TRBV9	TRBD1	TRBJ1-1	TGTGCCAGCAGCGGGAAGACAGGGGGCCGCACTGAAGCTTTCTTT	CASSGKTGGRTEAFF
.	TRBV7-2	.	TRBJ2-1	TGTGCCAGCAGCTTAATGAGAAATGAGCAGTTCTTC	CASSLMRNEQFF
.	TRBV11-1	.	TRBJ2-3	TGTGCCAGCAGCTTAAGCGGAGATACGCAGTATTTT	CASSLSGDTQYF
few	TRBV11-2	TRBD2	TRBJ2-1	TGTGCCAGCAGCTCGCTTTATGGGGGAGGGTATGAGCAGTTCTTC	CASSSLYGGGYEQFF
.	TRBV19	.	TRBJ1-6	TGTGCCAGTAGTATAGTGGGGCGCTCCTATAATTCACCCCTCCACTTT	CASSIVGRSYNSPLHF
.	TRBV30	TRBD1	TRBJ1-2	TGTGCCGAAGATCCGGGACAGGGGCGAGGCTACACCTTC	CAEDPGQGRGYTF
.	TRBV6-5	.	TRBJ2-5	TGTGCCAGCAGCGAGTACCAAGAGACCCAGTACTTC	CASSEYQETQYF
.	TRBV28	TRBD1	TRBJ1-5	TGTGCCAGCAGTTCTACTGCCGGGACAGGACGGCAGCCCCAGCATTTT	CASSSTAGTGRQPQHF
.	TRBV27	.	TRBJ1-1	TGTGCCAGCAGTTTAGGGGGGGGGCACCTCCGACGGGAAGCTTTCTTT	CASSLGGGHLRREAFF
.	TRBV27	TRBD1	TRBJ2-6	TGTGCCAGCAGTTTATGGGGGACAGACCACTCTGGGGCCAACGTCCTGACTTTC	CASSLWGTDHSGANVLTF
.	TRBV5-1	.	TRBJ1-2	TGCGCCAGCAGCCCACCGACAGAGAGCTATGGCTACACCTTC	CASSPPTESYGYTF
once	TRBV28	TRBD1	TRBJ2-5	TGTGCCAGCAGTACCTACAGGGGATCGCAAGAGACCCAGTACTTC	CASSTYRGSQETQYF